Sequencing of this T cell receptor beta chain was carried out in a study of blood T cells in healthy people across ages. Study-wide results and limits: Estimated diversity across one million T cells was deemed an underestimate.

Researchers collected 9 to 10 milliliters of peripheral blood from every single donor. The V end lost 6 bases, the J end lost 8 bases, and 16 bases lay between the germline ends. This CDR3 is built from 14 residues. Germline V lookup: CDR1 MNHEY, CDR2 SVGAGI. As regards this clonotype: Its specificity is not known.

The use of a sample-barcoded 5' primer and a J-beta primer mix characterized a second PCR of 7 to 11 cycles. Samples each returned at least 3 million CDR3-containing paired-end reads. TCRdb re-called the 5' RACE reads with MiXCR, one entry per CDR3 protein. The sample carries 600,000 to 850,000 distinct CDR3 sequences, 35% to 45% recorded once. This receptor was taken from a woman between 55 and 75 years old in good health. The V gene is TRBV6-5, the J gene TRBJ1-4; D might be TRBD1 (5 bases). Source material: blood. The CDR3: CASRPHRKEEKLFF. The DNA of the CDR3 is TGTGCCAGCAGACCTCACAGGAAGGAAGAAAAACTGTTTTTT.